These 14 T cell receptor beta chains share one sample of origin, sequenced in a study of response to subunit inactivated influenza vaccine. Each CDR3 protein is one row after TCRdb ran MiXCR on the RT-PCR reads. In the table there are around 540,000 distinct CDR3 sequences, 10% to 15% of which are singletons. The starting material was PBMCs from blood, obtained on the day of vaccination. Receptors were obtained from a man aged 50-60 years who received an inactivated influenza vaccine.

This clonotype has just one count. The junction shows a germline mismatch at one end, possibly a read error. This chain joins TRBV30 and TRBJ1-2; tentatively, D is TRBD1 (5 bases). The germline V gene has CDR1 GTSNPN and CDR2 SVGIG (reference sequence). The CDR3 length is 13 residues. This CDR3 reads CDWSGGEDYGYTF. The CDR3 bases are TGTGACTGGAGTGGAGGGGAAGACTATGGCTACACCTTC.

This sequence joins TRBV3-1 and TRBJ2-2; 8 bases line up with TRBD2. This CDR3 comprises 15 residues. V shed 8 bases, J shed 0 bases, and the junction held 5 bases outside the gene matches. Germline V gene data show CDR1 as LGHDT and CDR2 as YNNKEL (reference sequence). In nucleotides, the CDR3 is TGTGCCAGCCGCACTAGCGGTTCGAACACCGGGGAGCTGTTTTTT. Translation gives CASRTSGSNTGELFF.

Worth noting for this clonotype: A junction boundary mismatches the germline segment, possibly from a read error. The chain's CDR3 is CASSPPQLRESQYF. DNA of the CDR3: TGTGCCAGCTCACCGCCCCAGTTAAGAGAGTCCCAGTACTTC. This chain uses TRBV18 with TRBJ2-5; D is undetermined. The CDR3 spans 14 residues. CDR1 and CDR2 (germline): KGHSH, LQKENI.

Only a few counts were recorded for this clonotype. The chain combines TRBV4-2 with TRBJ2-2; D gene unclear. This CDR3 spans 15 amino acids. Trimming removed 0 bases at V and 6 bases at J, with 11 bases between. Germline V gives CDR1 LGHNA, CDR2 YNFKEQ. The CDR3 DNA reads TGTGCCAGCAGCCAAGAACCCATGTTCGCCGGGGAGCTGTTTTTT. This sequence encodes CASSQEPMFAGELFF.

The chain recombines TRBV28 with TRBJ2-7; 7 bases agree with TRBD1. The CDR3 contains 16 residues. V was pared by 6 bases and J by 1 base, with 12 bases of the junction left unmatched. Per the germline V gene, CDR1 is MDHEN and CDR2 is SYDVKM. The chain's CDR3 is CASSLGQRLLSYEQYF. The CDR3 region has the DNA TGTGCCAGCAGCTTGGGACAGCGATTACTATCCTACGAGCAGTACTTC.

This clonotype came up a few times. The V gene is TRBV10-3, the J gene TRBJ2-1; possibly TRBD1 or TRBD2 for D (6 bases each). This CDR3 spans 13 amino acids. Germline V gene data show CDR1 as ENHRY and CDR2 as SYGVKD. The ends were cut back, 8 bases at V and 10 bases at J, with 18 bases in the middle. The CDR3 loop is CAIRGGTREEQFF. CDR3 sequence (DNA): TGTGCCATCCGAGGGGGGACTCGAGAAGAGCAGTTCTTC.

This clonotype appeared many times. The V call is TRBV15, the J call TRBJ2-7, with 8 bases aligning to TRBD1. V lost 5 bases and J lost 2; bases outside the gene matches: 8. This CDR3 comprises 15 residues. CDR1 and CDR2 from the germline V gene are LNHNV and YYDKDF (reference sequence). The DNA for the CDR3 is TGTGCCACCAGCTCCGGCAGGGGGCTCACCTACGAGCAGTACTTC. This codes for CATSSGRGLTYEQYF.

This clonotype has just a few counts. The chain is built from TRBV7-2 and TRBJ2-1; D is undetermined. This CDR3 has 13 amino acids. The V end was cut by 4 bases, the J end by 1 base, with 5 bases between. CDR1 and CDR2 from the germline V gene are SGHTA and FQGNSA. DNA for the CDR3: TGTGCCAGCAGCTCCATATCCTACAATGAGCAGTTCTTC. Its translation is CASSSISYNEQFF.

There are a few counts of this clonotype. The chain employs TRBV20-1 and TRBJ2-1; either TRBD1 or TRBD2 may fit D (5 bases each). V lost 4 bases and J lost 4, with 8 bases in between. The germline gives CDR1 DFQATT, CDR2 SNEGSKA (reference sequence). CDR3 size: 12 residues. The CDR3 DNA follows: TGCAGTGCTACCTGGGGGTACAATGAGCAGTTCTTC. Translation gives CSATWGYNEQFF.

This rearrangement joins TRBV4-2 to TRBJ2-1; no clear D. This CDR3 is 13 amino acids long. V lost 1 base and J 8 bases, leaving 9 bases between the germline ends. The V gene's germline CDR1 is LGHNA and CDR2 YNFKEQ. The CDR3 nucleotides read TGTGCCAGCAGCCAAGTGGGTACAGATGAGCAGTTCTTC. Translated: CASSQVGTDEQFF.

Many counts were recorded for this clonotype. At one end, the junction sequence differs from germline, possibly due to a read error. The CDR3 is CASSLGLASTDTQYF. CDR3 DNA: TGTGCTAGCAGTCTGGGACTAGCTAGCACAGATACGCAGTATTTT. V is TRBV7-2 and J is TRBJ2-3, with 9 bases matching TRBD2. Per the germline V gene, CDR1 is SGHTA and CDR2 is FQGNSA. The CDR3 consists of 15 residues.

Remarks on this clonotype: The junction departs from germline at one end; a sequencing error may be responsible. The chain employs TRBV14 and TRBJ2-1, with 7 bases identical to TRBD2. Germline loops: CDR1 SGHDN, CDR2 FVKESK. This CDR3 region has 15 residues. The chain's CDR3 is CASTDGGGIYNEHFF. In nucleotides, the CDR3 is TGTGCCAGCACCGATGGGGGGGGAATCTACAATGAGCACTTCTTC.

This clonotype was counted between two and nine times. The chain uses TRBV6-2 or TRBV6-3 and TRBJ1-4, with D tentatively TRBD1 (6 bases). Between the trimmed V and J ends, which lost 6 bases and 5 bases, there was a span of 13 bases. Germline V gives CDR1 MNHEY, CDR2 SVGEGT. CDR3 length equals 14 residues. CDR3 in DNA: TGTGCCAGCAGCGGGGGCGCCCTGAATGAAAAACTGTTTTTT. This gives the protein CASSGGALNEKLFF.

This clonotype showed up just a few times. This sequence joins TRBV20-1 and TRBJ2-3; D is perhaps TRBD1 (6 bases). The CDR3 is 13 amino acids. Germline values: CDR1 DFQATT, CDR2 SNEGSKA (reference sequence). V was trimmed by 5 bases and J by 4 bases, leaving 13 bases between them. CDR3 sequence reads: CSASGQGADTQYF. The CDR3 DNA reads TGCAGTGCTTCGGGACAAGGGGCAGATACGCAGTATTTT.